This TCR beta chain was documented in a study of early T cells in non-severe SARS-CoV-2 infection. In the study overall: Sequencing of unsorted whole blood was done on bulk RNA, leaving chains unpaired. Study conclusions and caveats: VDJdb matching favored anti-spike CD8 responses, missing private and CD4 specificities.

In regard to this clonotype: Its target is unknown.

Unique molecular identifiers were affixed to single, distinct cDNA molecules. TCRdb itself ran the 5' RACE reads through MiXCR, one entry per CDR3 protein. This sample has about 87,000 distinct CDR3 sequences, with approximately 15% found just once. Trimming pared 8 bases from V and 5 bases from J, leaving 18 bases between. The V gene's germline CDR1 is MDHEN and CDR2 SYDVKM. This CDR3 contains 14 residues. The sample was whole blood. The rearrangement uses TRBV28 and TRBJ2-5, with D maybe TRBD1 (5 bases). The receptor was derived from an adult who was a healthcare worker with PCR-confirmed SARS-CoV-2 infection or an uninfected control (not recorded which). The CDR3 here is CASGAGSFFETQYF. CDR3 coding DNA: TGTGCCAGCGGGGCAGGATCTTTTTTTGAGACCCAGTACTTC.